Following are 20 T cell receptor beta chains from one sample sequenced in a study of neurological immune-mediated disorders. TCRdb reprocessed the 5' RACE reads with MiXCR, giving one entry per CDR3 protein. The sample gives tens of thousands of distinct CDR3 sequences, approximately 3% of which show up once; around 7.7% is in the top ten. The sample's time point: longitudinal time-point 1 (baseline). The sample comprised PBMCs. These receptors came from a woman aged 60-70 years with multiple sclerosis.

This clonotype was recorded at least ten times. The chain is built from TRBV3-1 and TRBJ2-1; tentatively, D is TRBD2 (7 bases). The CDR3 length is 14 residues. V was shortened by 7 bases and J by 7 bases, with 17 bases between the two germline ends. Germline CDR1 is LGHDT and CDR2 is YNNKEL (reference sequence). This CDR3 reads CASNWGGAGNEQFF. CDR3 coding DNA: TGTGCCAGCAACTGGGGGGGGGCCGGGAATGAGCAGTTCTTC.

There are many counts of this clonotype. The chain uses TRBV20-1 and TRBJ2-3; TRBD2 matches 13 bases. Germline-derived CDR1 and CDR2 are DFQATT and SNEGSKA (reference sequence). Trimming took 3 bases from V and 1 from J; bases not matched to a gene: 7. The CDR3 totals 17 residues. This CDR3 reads CSASRGLAGRRTDTQYF. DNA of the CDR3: TGCAGTGCTAGTAGGGGACTAGCGGGGCGGCGCACAGATACGCAGTATTTT.

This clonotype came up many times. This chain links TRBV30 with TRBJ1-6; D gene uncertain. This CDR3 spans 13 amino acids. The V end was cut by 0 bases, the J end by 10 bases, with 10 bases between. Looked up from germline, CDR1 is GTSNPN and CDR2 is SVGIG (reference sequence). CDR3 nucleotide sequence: TGTGCCTGGAGTGTCCAGGCTGGATCACCCCTCCACTTT. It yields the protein CAWSVQAGSPLHF. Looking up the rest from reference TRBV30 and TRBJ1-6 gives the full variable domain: SQTIHQWPATLVQPVGSPLSLECTVEGTSNPNLYWYRQAAGRGLQLLFYSVGIGQISSEVPQNLSASRPQDRQFILSSKKLLLSDSGFYLCAWSVQAGSPLHFGNGTRLTVT.

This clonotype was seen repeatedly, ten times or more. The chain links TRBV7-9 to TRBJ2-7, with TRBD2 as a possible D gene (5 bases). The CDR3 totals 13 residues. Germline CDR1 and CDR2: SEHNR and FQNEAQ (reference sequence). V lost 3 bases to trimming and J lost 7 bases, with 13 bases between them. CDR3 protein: CASSLRPGGEQYF. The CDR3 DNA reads TGTGCCAGCAGCTTGAGGCCCGGCGGGGAGCAGTACTTC.

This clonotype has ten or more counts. In DNA, the CDR3 is TGCGCCAGCAGCTCACAGGGAGCCTATACTGAAGCTTTCTTT. Protein product: CASSSQGAYTEAFF. J is TRBJ1-1 and V is TRBV5-1; TRBD1 is a possible D gene (6 bases). This CDR3 is 14 amino acids long. The germline gives CDR1 SGHRS, CDR2 YFSETQ. Trimming removed 3 bases from V and 5 bases from J, with 14 bases in between.

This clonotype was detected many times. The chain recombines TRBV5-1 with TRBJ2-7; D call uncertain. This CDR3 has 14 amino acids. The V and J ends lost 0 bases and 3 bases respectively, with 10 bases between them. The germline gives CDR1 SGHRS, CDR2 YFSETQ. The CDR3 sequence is CASSLEAGLYEQYF. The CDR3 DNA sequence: TGCGCCAGCAGCTTGGAGGCAGGCCTCTACGAGCAGTACTTC.

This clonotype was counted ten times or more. CDR3 residues: CASSLKDRGDRRLHF. The CDR3 DNA is TGCGCCAGCAGCTTGAAAGACAGGGGAGACAGACGCCTCCACTTT. V and J are TRBV5-1 and TRBJ1-6; 8 positions match TRBD1. This CDR3 is 15 amino acids long. The trim removed 1 base at V and 15 bases at J, leaving 12 bases unmatched. CDR1 SGHRS and CDR2 YFSETQ come from the germline V gene. Full variable domain (rest looked up from reference TRBV5-1 and TRBJ1-6): KAGVTQTPRYLIKTRGQQVTLSCSPISGHRSVSWYQQTPGQGLQFLFEYFSETQRNKGNFPGRFSGRQFSNSRSEMNVSTLELGDSALYLCASSLKDRGDRRLHFGNGTRLTVT.

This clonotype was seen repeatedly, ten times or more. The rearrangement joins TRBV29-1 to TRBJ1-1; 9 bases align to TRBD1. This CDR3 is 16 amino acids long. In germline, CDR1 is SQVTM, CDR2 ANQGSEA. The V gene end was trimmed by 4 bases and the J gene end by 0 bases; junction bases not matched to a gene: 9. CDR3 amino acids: CSVGGTGRIMNTEAFF. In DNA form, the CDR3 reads TGCAGCGTTGGAGGGACAGGGAGAATCATGAACACTGAAGCTTTCTTT.

The CDR3 region has the DNA TGCGCCAGCAGCGAGGGGGCCTACGAGCAGTACTTC. Translation gives CASSEGAYEQYF. This chain joins TRBV5-1 and TRBJ2-7, with a weak D call TRBD1 (6 bases). With 4 bases removed from V and 2 bases from J, the gap between germline ends came to 7 bases. This CDR3 comprises 12 residues. Germline-derived CDR1 and CDR2 are SGHRS and YFSETQ.

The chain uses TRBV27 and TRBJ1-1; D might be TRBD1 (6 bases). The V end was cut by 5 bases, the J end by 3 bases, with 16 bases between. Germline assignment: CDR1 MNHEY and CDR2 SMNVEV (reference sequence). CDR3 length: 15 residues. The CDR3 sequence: CASSPYHRDHTEAFF. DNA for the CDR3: TGTGCCAGCAGTCCCTATCACAGGGACCACACTGAAGCTTTCTTT.

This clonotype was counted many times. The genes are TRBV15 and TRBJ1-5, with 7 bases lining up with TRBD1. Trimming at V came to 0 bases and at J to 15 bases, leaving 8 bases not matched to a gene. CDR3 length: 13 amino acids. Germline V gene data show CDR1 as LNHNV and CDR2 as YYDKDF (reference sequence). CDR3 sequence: CATSRDLRTGGHF. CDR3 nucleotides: TGTGCCACCAGCAGAGATTTAAGGACAGGTGGGCATTTT.

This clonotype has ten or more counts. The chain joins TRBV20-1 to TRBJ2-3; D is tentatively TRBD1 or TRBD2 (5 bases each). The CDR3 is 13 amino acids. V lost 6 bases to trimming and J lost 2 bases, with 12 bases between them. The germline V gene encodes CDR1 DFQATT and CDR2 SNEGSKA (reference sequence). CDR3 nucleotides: TGCAGTGCCCACGGGGACCTCACAGATACGCAGTATTTT. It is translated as CSAHGDLTDTQYF.

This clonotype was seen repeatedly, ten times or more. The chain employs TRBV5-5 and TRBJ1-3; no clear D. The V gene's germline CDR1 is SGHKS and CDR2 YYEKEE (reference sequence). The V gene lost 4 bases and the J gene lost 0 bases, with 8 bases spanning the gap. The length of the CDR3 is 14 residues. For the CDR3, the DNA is TGTGCCAGCAGCGTGGGTCGCTCTGGAAACACCATATATTTT. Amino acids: CASSVGRSGNTIYF.

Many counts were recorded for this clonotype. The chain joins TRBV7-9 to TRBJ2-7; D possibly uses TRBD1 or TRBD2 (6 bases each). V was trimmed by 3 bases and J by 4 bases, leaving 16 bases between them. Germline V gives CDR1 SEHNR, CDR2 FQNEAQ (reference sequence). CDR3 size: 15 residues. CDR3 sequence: CASSFSERGAYEQYF. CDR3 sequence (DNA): TGTGCCAGCAGCTTTTCAGAAAGGGGGGCGTACGAGCAGTACTTC.

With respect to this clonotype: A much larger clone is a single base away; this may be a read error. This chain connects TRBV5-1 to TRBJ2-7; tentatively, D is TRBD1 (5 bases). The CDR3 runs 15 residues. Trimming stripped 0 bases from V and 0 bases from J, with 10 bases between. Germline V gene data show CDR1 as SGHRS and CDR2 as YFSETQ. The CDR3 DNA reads TGCGCCAGCAGCTTGGCAGGGAAGAGCTCCTACGAGCAGTACTTC. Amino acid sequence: CASSLAGKSSYEQYF.

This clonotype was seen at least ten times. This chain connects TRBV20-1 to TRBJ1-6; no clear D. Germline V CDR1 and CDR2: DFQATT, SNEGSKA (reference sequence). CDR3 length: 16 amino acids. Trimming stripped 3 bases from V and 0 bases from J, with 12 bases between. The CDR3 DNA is TGCAGTGCTAGCTTCGCCGCGAGCTCCTATAATTCACCCCTCCACTTT. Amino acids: CSASFAASSYNSPLHF.

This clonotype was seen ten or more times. The CDR3 protein is CSARDNLNTEAFF. DNA of the CDR3: TGCAGTGCTAGAGACAACTTGAACACTGAAGCTTTCTTT. The chain uses TRBV20-1 and TRBJ1-1; D is ambiguous. V shed 0 bases and J shed 0 bases, with 5 bases lying between them. The length of the CDR3 is 13 residues. Germline V gives CDR1 DFQATT, CDR2 SNEGSKA (reference sequence).

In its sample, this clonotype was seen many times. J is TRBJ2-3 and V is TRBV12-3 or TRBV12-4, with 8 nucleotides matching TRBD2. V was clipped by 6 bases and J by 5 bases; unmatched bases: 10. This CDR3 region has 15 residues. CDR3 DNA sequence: TGTGCCAGCAGCCCGGGGGGGCCAACAAGAGATACGCAGTATTTT. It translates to CASSPGGPTRDTQYF.

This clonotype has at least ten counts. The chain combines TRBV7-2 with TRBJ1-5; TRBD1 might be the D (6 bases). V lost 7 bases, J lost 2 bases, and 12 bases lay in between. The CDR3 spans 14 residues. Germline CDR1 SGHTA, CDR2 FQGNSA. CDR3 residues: CASNEAGGNQPQHF. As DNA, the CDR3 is TGTGCCAGCAACGAGGCAGGGGGCAATCAGCCCCAGCATTTT.

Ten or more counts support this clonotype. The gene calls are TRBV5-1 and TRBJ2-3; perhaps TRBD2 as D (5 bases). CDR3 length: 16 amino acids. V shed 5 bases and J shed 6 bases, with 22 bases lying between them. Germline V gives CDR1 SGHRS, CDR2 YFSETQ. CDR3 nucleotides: TGCGCCAGCAGACACACCATGGGGAGTCTGGAGGATACGCAGTATTTT. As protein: CASRHTMGSLEDTQYF.